This TCR beta chain was found in a study of Ad26.COV2.S vaccination and SARS-CoV-2 variants. On the study more broadly: Sample donor was a member of the COV1001 Ad26.COV2.S trial arm. The study gave Ad26.COV2.S intramuscularly, once or twice 56 days apart. Study-level results: Estimates derived from TCR breadth and depth analyses may have underestimated total T cell responses. Whether participants received vaccine or placebo, their non-spike TCR breadth was similar.

Turning to this clone: Its antigen is as yet unknown.

CDR3 length: 14 residues. J was trimmed by 7 bases and V by 8 bases; bases with no gene match: 13. The V gene's germline CDR1 is SNHLY and CDR2 FYNNEI. The assay was immunoSEQ multiplex PCR, and TCRdb's table has in-frame clones only and misses some. The sample shows about 350,000 clones, 70% to 90% of them seen only once. Specified treatment: about 20 received Ad26.COV2.S at low or high dose, single or two shots; about 5 received placebo; per-sample allocation not given. On day 63 after the first injection, vaccine and placebo recipients gave samples. The source of this sequence is a person aged 18-65 years who received the Ad26.COV2.S COVID-19 vaccine or a placebo. The chain has TRBV2 and TRBJ1-2, with 7 bases aligning to TRBD1. The sample here was peripheral blood, taken in a trial of Ad26.COV2.S vaccine versus placebo. The CDR3 nucleotides read TGTGCCAGCGGTAGACAGGGACTCCTATCTGGCTACACCTTC. Protein sequence: CASGRQGLLSGYTF.